This TCR beta chain is drawn from a study of cytotoxic CD8 clonotypes in ibrutinib-treated CLL. Profiled with immunoSEQ multiplex PCR; TCRdb holds only in-frame clones, not every one. The repertoire consists of 90,000 to 95,000 clones, with roughly three quarters occurring once and the leading ten covering 20% to 25%. General observations from the study: Public clonotypes were seen rarely and were contracted or stable on treatment.

This clone was seen more than once but under ten times. Its antigen is not identified. Sequenced here: PBMCs, sampled after 24 months of ibrutinib treatment. This TCR came from a human donor with chronic lymphocytic leukemia.

The CDR3 protein is CASSGRQNTGELFF. Written as DNA, the CDR3 is TGTGCCAGCAGCGGGCGACAGAACACCGGGGAGCTGTTTTTT. J is TRBJ2-2 and V is TRBV7-9; D not resolved. The CDR3 is made up of 14 amino acids. V gave up 5 bases and J gave up 1 base, with 8 bases separating them. The germline V gene encodes CDR1 SEHNR and CDR2 FQNEAQ (reference sequence). Full variable domain (rest looked up from reference TRBV7-9 and TRBJ2-2): DTGVSQNPRHKITKRGQNVTFRCDPISEHNRLYWYRQTLGQGPEFLTYFQNEAQLEKSRLLSDRFSAERPKGSFSTLEIQRTEQGDSAMYLCASSGRQNTGELFFGEGSRLTVL.